A selection of T cell receptor beta chains follows, all from one sample in a study of OX40 agonist ivuxolimab in advanced cancers. Sequenced by immunoSEQ multiplex PCR; TCRdb stores in-frame clones only, minus some. Of around 84,000 clones listed, around 94% were seen once; the top ten hold 8% to 13%. The sequenced sample was CD4+ or CD8+ T cells sorted from blood, obtained in a trial of the OX40 agonist ivuxolimab. The receptors stem from an adult with an advanced solid tumor such as melanoma, head and neck, liver or kidney cancer. Both conserved end residues are part of each CDR3.

j_call	v_call	cdr3_aa
TRBJ2-7	TRBV6-1	CASSEGSRGLGYEQYF
TRBJ1-2	TRBV6-5	CASSGRTGLNYGYTF
TRBJ1-5	TRBV19	CASSPWDRINQPQHF
TRBJ1-2	TRBV6-5	CASKSLWGYTF
TRBJ2-7	TRBV9	CASSGSSGRAGEQYF
TRBJ2-5	TRBV27	CASSLWGQGRETQYF
TRBJ2-5	TRBV28	CASRGLAGVSQETQYF
TRBJ1-5	TRBV6-5	CASRDRGGNQPQHF
TRBJ2-7	TRBV27	CASSPQGHGIRKYF
TRBJ1-1	TRBV7-2	CASTPWVTGERDTEAFF
TRBJ1-1	TRBV5-1	CASRKDLVFLNTEAFF
TRBJ2-2	TRBV6-1	CASSERGGRKTGELFF
TRBJ1-2	TRBV15	CATSRVGQLNYGYTF
TRBJ2-7	TRBV7-8	CASSIQGASLYEQYF
TRBJ2-3	TRBV5-4	CASSFSGSLLDTQYF
TRBJ2-1	TRBV19	CASKSDREGLAGYNEQFF